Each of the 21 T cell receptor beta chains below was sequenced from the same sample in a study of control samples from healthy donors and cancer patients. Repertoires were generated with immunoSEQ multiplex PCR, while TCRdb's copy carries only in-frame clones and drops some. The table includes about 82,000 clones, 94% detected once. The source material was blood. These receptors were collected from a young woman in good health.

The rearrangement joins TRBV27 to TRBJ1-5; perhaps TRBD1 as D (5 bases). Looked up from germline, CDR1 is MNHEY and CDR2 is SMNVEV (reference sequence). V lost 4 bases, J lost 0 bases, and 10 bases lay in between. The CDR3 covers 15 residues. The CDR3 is CASSSTGYSNQPQHF. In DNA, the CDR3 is TGTGCCAGCAGTTCAACAGGCTATAGCAATCAGCCCCAGCATTTT.

The CDR3 is CASSLVPGGRPGETQYF. The CDR3 DNA sequence: TGCGCCAGCAGCTTGGTCCCGGGGGGCCGACCAGGGGAGACCCAGTACTTC. This chain connects TRBV5-1 to TRBJ2-5, with D possibly matching TRBD2 (7 bases). This CDR3 is built from 17 residues. The germline CDR1 and CDR2 sequences are SGHRS and YFSETQ. V dropped 0 bases and J dropped 5 bases, with 20 bases sitting between them.

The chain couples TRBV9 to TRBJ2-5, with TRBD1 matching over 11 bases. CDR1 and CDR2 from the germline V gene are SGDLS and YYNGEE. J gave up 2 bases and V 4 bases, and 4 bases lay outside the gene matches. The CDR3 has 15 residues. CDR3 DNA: TGTGCCAGCAGCCCCCGGGACAGGGGGCAAGAGACCCAGTACTTC. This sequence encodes CASSPRDRGQETQYF.

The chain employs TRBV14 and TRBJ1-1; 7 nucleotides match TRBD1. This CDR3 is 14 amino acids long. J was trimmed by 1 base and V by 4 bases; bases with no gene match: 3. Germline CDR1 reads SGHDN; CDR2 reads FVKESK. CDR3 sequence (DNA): TGTGCCAGCAGCCGACGGACAGGGAACACTGAAGCTTTCTTT. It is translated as CASSRRTGNTEAFF.

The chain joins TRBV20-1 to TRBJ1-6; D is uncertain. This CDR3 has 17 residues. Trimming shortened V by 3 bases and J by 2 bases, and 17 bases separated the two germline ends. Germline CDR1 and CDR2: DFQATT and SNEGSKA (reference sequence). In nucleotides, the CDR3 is TGCAGTGCTAGTGCTGGAGGGTTTATGACCTATAATTCACCCCTCCACTTT. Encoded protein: CSASAGGFMTYNSPLHF.

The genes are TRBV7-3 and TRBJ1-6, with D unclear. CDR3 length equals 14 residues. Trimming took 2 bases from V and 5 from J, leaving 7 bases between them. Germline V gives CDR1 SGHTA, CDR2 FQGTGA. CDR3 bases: TGTGCCAGCAGCTTAGCAGCAGATAATTCACCCCTCCACTTT. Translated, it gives CASSLAADNSPLHF.

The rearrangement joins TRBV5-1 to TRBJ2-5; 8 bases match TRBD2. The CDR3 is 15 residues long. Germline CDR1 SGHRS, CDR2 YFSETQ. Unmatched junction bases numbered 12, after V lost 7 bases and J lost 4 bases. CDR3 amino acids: CASLPLGGEPETQYF. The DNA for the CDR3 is TGCGCCAGCTTACCTCTCGGGGGGGAACCAGAGACCCAGTACTTC.

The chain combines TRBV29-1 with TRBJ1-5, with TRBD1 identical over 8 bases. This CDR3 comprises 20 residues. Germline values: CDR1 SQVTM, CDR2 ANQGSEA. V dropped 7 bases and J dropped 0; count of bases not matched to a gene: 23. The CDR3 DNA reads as TGCAGCGCCGAAAACCATAACCGGGACAGGCCCTCGTATAGCAATCAGCCCCAGCATTTT. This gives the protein CSAENHNRDRPSYSNQPQHF. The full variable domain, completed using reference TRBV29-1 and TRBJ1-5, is SAVISQKPSRDICQRGTSLTIQCQVDSQVTMMFWYRQQPGQSLTLIATANQGSEATYESGFVIDKFPISRPNLTFSTLTVSNMSPEDSSIYLCSAENHNRDRPSYSNQPQHFGDGTRLSIL.

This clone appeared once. The CDR3 is CSALPGQGISGELFF. Written as DNA, the CDR3 is TGCAGCGCCTTACCGGGACAGGGAATTTCCGGGGAGCTGTTTTTT. The chain combines TRBV29-1 with TRBJ2-2; 9 bases are shared with TRBD1. CDR1 and CDR2 (germline): SQVTM, ANQGSEA. The length of the CDR3 is 15 residues. J lost 6 bases, V lost 7 bases, and 12 bases had no gene match.

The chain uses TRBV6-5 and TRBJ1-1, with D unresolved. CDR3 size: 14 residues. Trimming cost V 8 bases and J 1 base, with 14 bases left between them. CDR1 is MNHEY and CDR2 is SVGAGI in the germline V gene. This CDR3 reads CASQTWGKNTEAFF. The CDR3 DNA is TGTGCCAGCCAGACTTGGGGAAAGAACACTGAAGCTTTCTTT.

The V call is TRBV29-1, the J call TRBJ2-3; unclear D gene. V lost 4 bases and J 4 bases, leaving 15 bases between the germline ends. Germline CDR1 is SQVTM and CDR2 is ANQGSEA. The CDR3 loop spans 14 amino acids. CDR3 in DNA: TGCAGCGTTGTGGTCGGTACCTCCGCAGATACGCAGTATTTT. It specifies CSVVVGTSADTQYF.

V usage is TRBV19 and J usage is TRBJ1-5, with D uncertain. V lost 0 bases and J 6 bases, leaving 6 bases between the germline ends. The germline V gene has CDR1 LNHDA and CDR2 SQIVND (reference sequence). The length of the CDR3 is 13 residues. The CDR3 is CASSIDWGQPQHF. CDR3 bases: TGTGCCAGTAGTATAGATTGGGGTCAGCCCCAGCATTTT.

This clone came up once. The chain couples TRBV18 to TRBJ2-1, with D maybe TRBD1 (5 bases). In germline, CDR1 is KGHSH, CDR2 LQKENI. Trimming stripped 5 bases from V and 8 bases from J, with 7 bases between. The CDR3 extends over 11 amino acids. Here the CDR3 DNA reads TGTGCCAGCTCAACAGGCTATGAGCAGTTCTTC. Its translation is CASSTGYEQFF.

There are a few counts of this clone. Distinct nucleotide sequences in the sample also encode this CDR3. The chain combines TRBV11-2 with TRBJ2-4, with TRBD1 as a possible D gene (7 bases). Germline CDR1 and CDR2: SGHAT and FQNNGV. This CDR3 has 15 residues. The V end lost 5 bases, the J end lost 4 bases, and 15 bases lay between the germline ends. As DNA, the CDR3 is TGTGCCAGCAGCCCGGAACAGGGGAGGAAAAACATTCAGTACTTC. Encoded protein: CASSPEQGRKNIQYF.

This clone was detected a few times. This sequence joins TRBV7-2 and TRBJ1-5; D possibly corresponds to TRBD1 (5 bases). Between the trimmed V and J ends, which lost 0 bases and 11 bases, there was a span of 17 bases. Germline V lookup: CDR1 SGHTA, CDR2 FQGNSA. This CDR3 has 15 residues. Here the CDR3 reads CASSLASGGDGSQHF. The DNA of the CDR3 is TGTGCCAGCAGCTTAGCTTCGGGGGGGGATGGGTCCCAGCATTTT.

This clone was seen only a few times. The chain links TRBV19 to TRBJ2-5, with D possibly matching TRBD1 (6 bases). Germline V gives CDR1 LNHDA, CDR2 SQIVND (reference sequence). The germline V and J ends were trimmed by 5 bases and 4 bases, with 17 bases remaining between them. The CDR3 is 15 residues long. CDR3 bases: TGTGCCAGTAGTCAAATTCAGGGGTCTGTAGAGACCCAGTACTTC. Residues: CASSQIQGSVETQYF.

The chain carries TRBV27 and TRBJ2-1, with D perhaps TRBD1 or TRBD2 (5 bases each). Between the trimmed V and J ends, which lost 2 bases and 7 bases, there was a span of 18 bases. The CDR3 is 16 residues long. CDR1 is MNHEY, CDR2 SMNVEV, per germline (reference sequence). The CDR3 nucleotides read TGTGCCAGCAGTTTAAAAACAGCTACGGGACGAAATGAGCAGTTCTTC. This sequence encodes CASSLKTATGRNEQFF.

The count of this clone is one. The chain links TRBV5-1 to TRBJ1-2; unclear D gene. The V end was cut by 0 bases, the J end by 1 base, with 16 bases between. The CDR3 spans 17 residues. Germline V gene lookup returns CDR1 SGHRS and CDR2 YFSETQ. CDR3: CASSLEVYSRDNYGYTF. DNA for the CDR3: TGCGCCAGCAGCTTGGAGGTCTATAGCAGAGATAACTATGGCTACACCTTC.

CDR3 loop: CACRDPGQETQYF. The DNA for the CDR3 is TGCGCCTGCCGGGACCCAGGCCAAGAGACCCAGTACTTC. The chain carries TRBV5-1 and TRBJ2-5; D may match TRBD1 or TRBD2 (5 bases each). The CDR3 extends over 13 amino acids. V lost 10 bases to trimming and J lost 1 base, with 14 bases between them. CDR1 and CDR2 from the germline V gene are SGHRS and YFSETQ.

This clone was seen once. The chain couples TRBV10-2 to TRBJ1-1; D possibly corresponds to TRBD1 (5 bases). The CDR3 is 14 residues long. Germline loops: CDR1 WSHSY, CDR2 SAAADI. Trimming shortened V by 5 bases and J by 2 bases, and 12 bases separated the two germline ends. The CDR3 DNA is TGCGCCAGCAGTCTAGGGGCGCGTAACACTGAAGCTTTCTTT. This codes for CASSLGARNTEAFF.

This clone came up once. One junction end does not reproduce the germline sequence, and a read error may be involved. In nucleotides, the CDR3 is TGTGCTAGCAGCTCAATCGGGGCGGATACGCAGTATTTT. This gives the protein CASSSIGADTQYF. The chain carries TRBV7-7 and TRBJ2-3, with D perhaps matching TRBD1 or TRBD2 (5 bases each). The CDR3 contains 13 residues. CDR1 and CDR2 (germline): SSHAT, FNYEAQ (reference sequence).